A selection of T cell receptor beta chains follows, all from one sample in a study of cytomegalovirus exposure and HLA in healthy donors. The method was immunoSEQ multiplex PCR; TCRdb's version includes in-frame clones alone and lacks a portion of them. The sample yields 150,000 or so clones, around 80% seen once. Specimen: PBMCs. The receptors here all came from a man aged 45-60 years in good health and CMV-seronegative. CDR3s include the opening cysteine and the closing phenylalanine or tryptophan. The order of the fields is J gene, V gene, D gene, CDR3 length, clone size, CDR3 DNA, CDR3 protein. A D gene is named only where the DNA matches it firmly. The size of a clone is reported for some rows only, either as once, few or many, or as a class for expanded clones.

J: TRBJ1-3; V: TRBV6-1; D: -; length: 18; size: few; DNA: TGTGCCAGCAGTGAATCTTGGGGCCAAGGGTACTCTGGAAACACCATATATTTT; CDR3: CASSESWGQGYSGNTIYF
J: TRBJ2-2; V: TRBV15; D: -; length: 14; size: -; DNA: TGTGCCACCGGACAACAAAGCAGTTCCGGGGAGCTGTTTTTT; CDR3: CATGQQSSSGELFF
J: TRBJ2-3; V: TRBV18; D: TRBD1; length: 15; size: -; DNA: TGTGCCAGCTCACGGACGGGACAGGGATCAGATACGCAGTATTTT; CDR3: CASSRTGQGSDTQYF
J: TRBJ2-2; V: TRBV6-1; D: TRBD1; length: 14; size: once; DNA: TGTGCCAGCAGTGGCCGGACAGGAACCGGGGAGCTGTTTTTT; CDR3: CASSGRTGTGELFF
J: TRBJ2-1; V: TRBV5-1; D: TRBD1; length: 15; size: -; DNA: TGCGCCAGCAGCCCCGGACAGGGGGTAAACAATGAGCAGTTCTTC; CDR3: CASSPGQGVNNEQFF
J: TRBJ2-3; V: TRBV5-1; D: TRBD2; length: 16; size: -; DNA: TGCGCCAGCACCCGGGGGCTAGCGGGGGACACAGATACGCAGTATTTT; CDR3: CASTRGLAGDTDTQYF
J: TRBJ1-5; V: TRBV11-2; D: -; length: 15; size: -; DNA: TGTGCCAGCAGCTTAGGGCAGGGGCGTAATCAGCCCCAGCATTTT; CDR3: CASSLGQGRNQPQHF
J: TRBJ2-1; V: TRBV27; D: TRBD1; length: 14; size: -; DNA: TGTGCCAGCAGTCCCTCGGCAGGGGGCGGGGAGCAGTTCTTC; CDR3: CASSPSAGGGEQFF
J: TRBJ2-3; V: TRBV11-2; D: -; length: 15; size: -; DNA: TGTGCCAGCAGCTTAGCAGGGGATCGTGGGGATACGCAGTATTTT; CDR3: CASSLAGDRGDTQYF
J: TRBJ2-1; V: TRBV7-2; D: -; length: 14; size: -; DNA: TGTGCCAGCAGCTTAGGACTAAGGGGGAATGAGCAGTTCTTC; CDR3: CASSLGLRGNEQFF
J: TRBJ2-1; V: TRBV10-3; D: -; length: 11; size: few; DNA: TGTGCCACCCGGGTTTACAATGAGCAGTTCTTC; CDR3: CATRVYNEQFF
J: TRBJ1-5; V: TRBV15; D: -; length: 14; size: few; DNA: TGTGCCACCAGCGGTGGGGAGGCGGATCAGCCCCAGCATTTT; CDR3: CATSGGEADQPQHF
J: TRBJ2-6; V: TRBV25-1; D: -; length: 15; size: once; DNA: TGTGCCAGCAGAGAAACAGGAACTGGGGCCAACGTCCTGACTTTC; CDR3: CASRETGTGANVLTF
J: TRBJ2-7; V: TRBV4-1; D: TRBD2; length: 16; size: -; DNA: TGCGCCAGCAGCCAATTGGGACTAGCGGGGCCGGTGGAGCAGTACTTC; CDR3: CASSQLGLAGPVEQYF
J: TRBJ2-2; V: TRBV15; D: -; length: 16; size: -; DNA: TGTGCCACCAGCAGGGATTTGGGCCGGGGCACCGGGGAGCTGTTTTTT; CDR3: CATSRDLGRGTGELFF
J: TRBJ1-3; V: TRBV2; D: -; length: 13; size: few; DNA: TGTGCCAGCAAACAGGGCTCTGGAAACACCATATATTTT; CDR3: CASKQGSGNTIYF
J: TRBJ1-1; V: TRBV7-3; D: -; length: 14; size: -; DNA: TGTGCCAGCAGCTTATCGCGGAGGAACACTGAAGCTTTCTTT; CDR3: CASSLSRRNTEAFF
J: TRBJ2-1; V: TRBV5-1; D: TRBD2; length: 17; size: -; DNA: TGCGCCAGCAGCCAGGGCCTACTAGCGGGAGGCTACAATGAGCAGTTCTTC; CDR3: CASSQGLLAGGYNEQFF